This TCR beta chain was profiled in a study of identifying expanded T cells in peripheral blood (dated by TCRdb to the late 2010s). In the study overall: Four technical replicates, made by sequencing separate aliquots from the same pool of genomic DNA, were compared pairwise.

No immune events, such as infections, were documented for the healthy donors during the collection period. To calibrate time-dependent variance in a beta-binomial model of T-cell clone differential abundance, blood repertoires from healthy donors were used as a training cohort. The training cohort comprised about ten healthy donors, 3 female and 7 male. On average the donors were about 45 years old, and their ages spanned roughly 29 to 64 years. Whole blood from each healthy donor was obtained from a commercial supplier and was collected at three time points roughly 13 days apart. For immunosequencing, genomic DNA was extracted from whole blood that had not been sorted. V and J lose 3 bases and 5 bases, and a span of 8 bases separates them. For CDR1 and CDR2, the germline V gene lists SGHNT and YENEEA. The CDR3 contains 12 residues, cysteine and phenylalanine counted. Only the CDR3 portion is preserved as DNA: 36 bases, with reading frame beginning at the first base.

The immunoSEQ Assay, which relies on bias-controlled multiplex PCR amplification of genomic DNA, was used to profile TCRbeta CDR3 regions. Per the source publication's procedure: The absolute abundance of each unique TCRbeta CDR3 region was quantified after sequences were collapsed and filtered. Differential abundance was assessed using a binomial (Fisher-equivalent) model and a beta-binomial model in which time-dependent variance fitted from healthy donors was added. Clones with fewer than 5 combined templates were removed, and a clone was called differentially abundant if the clone's Benjamini-Hochberg FDR was below 0.01. The form v = (b*log(k)+a)^2 was used to model beta-binomial variance as a function of total template count across the two samples. The table was pulled from immuneACCESS by TCRdb, which kept in-frame rearrangements only. Such tables lose some clones; where checked, under half of the loss comes from unresolved V genes, and the rest has no known cause. D and trimming were read from the DNA, whereas the V and J calls and clone size are those reported in that table. This sample lists some 96,000 clones; approximately 88% were detected once. Approximately 5.7% of the sample is taken by the ten largest.

About this clone itself: Its antigen is still unknown. No base qualities exist here, and no much larger clone lies one base off it.

Paper-wide results and their limitations: It was expected by the authors that biological variance in healthy repertoires might increase further over much longer intervals, such as months to years. The beta-binomial model significantly reduced the number of clones called differentially abundant and the false-positive rate across all healthy-donor time intervals. The binomial model flagged around 1.2 differentially abundant clones between technical replicates, compared with about 16.4 over roughly 2 weeks and 19 over around four weeks. Across all healthy donors, variance in clone template counts between approximately 2-week samples was found to increase significantly with total template count.

The chain joins TRBV11-3 to TRBJ2-7; the D gene cannot be named for sure. The material sequenced was blood. This clonotype originated in a person aged 18-69 years in good health. The nucleotides are TGTGCCAGCAGCTTTCCATTAGACGAGCAGTACTTC. This gives the protein CASSFPLDEQYF.